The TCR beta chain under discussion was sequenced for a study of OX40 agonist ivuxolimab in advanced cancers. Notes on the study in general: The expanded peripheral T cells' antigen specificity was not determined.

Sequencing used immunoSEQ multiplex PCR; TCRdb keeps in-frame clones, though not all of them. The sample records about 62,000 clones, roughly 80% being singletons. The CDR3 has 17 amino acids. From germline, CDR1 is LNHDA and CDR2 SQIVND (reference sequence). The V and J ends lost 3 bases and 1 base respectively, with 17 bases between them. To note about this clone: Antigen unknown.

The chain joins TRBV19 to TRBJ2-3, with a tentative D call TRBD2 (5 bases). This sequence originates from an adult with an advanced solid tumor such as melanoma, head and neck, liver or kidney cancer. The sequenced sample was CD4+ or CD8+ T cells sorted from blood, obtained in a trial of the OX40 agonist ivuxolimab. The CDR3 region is CASSILGARTRTDTQYF. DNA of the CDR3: TGTGCCAGTAGTATTTTGGGAGCGAGAACCCGCACAGATACGCAGTATTTT.